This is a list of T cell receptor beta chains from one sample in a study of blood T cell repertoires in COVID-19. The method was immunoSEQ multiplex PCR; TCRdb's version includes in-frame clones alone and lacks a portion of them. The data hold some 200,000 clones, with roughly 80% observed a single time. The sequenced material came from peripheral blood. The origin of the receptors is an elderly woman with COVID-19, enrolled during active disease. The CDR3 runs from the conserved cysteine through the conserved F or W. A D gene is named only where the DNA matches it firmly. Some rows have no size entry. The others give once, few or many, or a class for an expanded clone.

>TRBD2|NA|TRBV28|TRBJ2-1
CASSSPGGYNEQFF
TGTGCCAGCAGTTCCCCGGGGGGGTACAATGAGCAGTTCTTC
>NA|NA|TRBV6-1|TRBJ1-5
CASSEGARRAQPQHF
TGTGCCAGCAGTGAAGGGGCCCGGCGGGCTCAGCCCCAGCATTTT
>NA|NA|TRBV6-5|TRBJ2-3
CASSSTRVDTQYF
TGTGCCAGCAGTTCCACGAGGGTAGATACGCAGTATTTT
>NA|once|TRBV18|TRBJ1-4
CASSPLLDSNEKLFF
TGTGCCAGCTCACCACTTTTGGACAGCAATGAAAAACTGTTTTTT
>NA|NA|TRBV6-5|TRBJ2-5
CASSYRLRDTQETQYF
TGTGCCAGCAGTTACCGGCTCCGGGACACACAAGAGACCCAGTACTTC
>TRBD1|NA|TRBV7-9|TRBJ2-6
CASSLSPGQGARGANVLTF
TGTGCCAGCAGCCTGTCCCCGGGACAGGGGGCGCGAGGGGCCAACGTCCTGACTTTC
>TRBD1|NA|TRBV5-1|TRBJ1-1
CASSLLTGAPEAFF
TGCGCCAGCAGCTTATTGACAGGGGCGCCTGAAGCTTTCTTT
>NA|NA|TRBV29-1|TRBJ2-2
CSVVTGTYTGELFF
TGCAGCGTTGTCACCGGGACATACACCGGGGAGCTGTTTTTT
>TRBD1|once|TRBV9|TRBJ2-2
CASRKGQINTGELFF
TGTGCCAGCAGGAAGGGACAGATAAACACCGGGGAGCTGTTTTTT
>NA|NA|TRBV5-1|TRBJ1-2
CASSEQGQYGYTF
TGCGCCAGCTCCGAACAGGGTCAGTATGGCTACACCTTC
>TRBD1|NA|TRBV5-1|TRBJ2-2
CASSKDRGTGELFF
TGCGCCAGCAGCAAGGACAGGGGAACCGGGGAGCTGTTTTTT
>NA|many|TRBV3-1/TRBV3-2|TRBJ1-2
CASSQDGPGYTF
TGTGCCAGCAGCCAAGATGGGCCAGGCTACACCTTC
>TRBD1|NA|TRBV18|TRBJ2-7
CASSPRGTGLGEQYF
TGTGCCAGCTCACCACGGGGGACAGGGCTAGGAGAGCAGTACTTC
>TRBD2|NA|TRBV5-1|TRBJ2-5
CASSRGVRGAETQYF
TGCGCCAGCAGCCGGGGGGTGAGAGGGGCAGAGACCCAGTACTTC
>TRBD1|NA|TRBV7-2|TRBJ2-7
CASGNGGRGSEQYF
TGTGCCAGCGGTAATGGGGGCAGGGGGAGCGAGCAGTACTTC
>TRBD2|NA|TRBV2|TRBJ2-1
CASRRTSGLGEQFF
TGTGCCAGCCGCCGGACTAGCGGGCTAGGCGAGCAGTTCTTC
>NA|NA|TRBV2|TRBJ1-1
CASSEQRGGNTEAFF
TGTGCCAGCAGTGAACAGCGGGGGGGGAACACTGAAGCTTTCTTT
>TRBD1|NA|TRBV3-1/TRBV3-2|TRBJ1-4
CASSHGDREKLFF
TGTGCCAGCAGCCATGGGGACAGGGAAAAACTGTTTTTT
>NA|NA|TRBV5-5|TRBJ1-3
CASSLGQILNTIYF
TGTGCCAGCAGCCTCGGACAGATCCTTAACACCATATATTTT
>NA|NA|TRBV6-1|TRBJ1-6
CASSEAGQYNSPLHF
TGTGCCAGCAGTGAAGCCGGACAGTATAATTCACCCCTCCACTTT
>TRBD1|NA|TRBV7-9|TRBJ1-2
CASSRTGGADYGYTF
TGTGCCAGCAGCCGAACAGGGGGCGCGGACTATGGCTACACCTTC
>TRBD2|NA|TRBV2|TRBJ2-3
CASSRLGGDTDTQYF
TGTGCCAGCAGTAGGTTGGGGGGGGACACAGATACGCAGTATTTT
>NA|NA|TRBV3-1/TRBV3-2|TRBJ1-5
CASGGNQPQHF
TGTGCCAGCGGGGGGAATCAGCCCCAGCATTTT
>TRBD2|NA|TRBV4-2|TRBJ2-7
CASSRQPITSGNRYEQYF
TGTGCCAGCAGCCGCCAACCAATTACTAGCGGGAATAGGTACGAGCAGTACTTC
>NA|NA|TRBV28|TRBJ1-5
CASTPTGNISPQHF
TGTGCCAGCACCCCGACGGGAAATATCAGCCCCCAGCATTTT
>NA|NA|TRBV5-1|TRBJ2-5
CASSLYPGTQETQYF
TGCGCCAGCAGCTTGTACCCCGGGACTCAAGAGACCCAGTACTTC
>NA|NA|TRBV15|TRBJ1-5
CATSRDGEGNQPQHF
TGTGCCACCAGCAGAGATGGGGAGGGCAATCAGCCCCAGCATTTT
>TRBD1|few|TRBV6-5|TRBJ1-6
CASSRQGAYNSPLHF
TGTGCCAGCAGTCGACAGGGGGCGTATAATTCACCCCTCCACTTT
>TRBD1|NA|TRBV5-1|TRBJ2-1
CASSSTGGLNEQFF
TGCGCCAGCAGCTCGACAGGGGGCTTAAATGAGCAGTTCTTC
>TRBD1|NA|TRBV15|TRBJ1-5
CATGGQGVGQPQHF
TGTGCCACCGGGGGTCAGGGGGTAGGTCAGCCCCAGCATTTT
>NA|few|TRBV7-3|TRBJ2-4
CASSPGGRNIQYF
TGTGCCAGCAGCCCCGGGGGGCGAAACATTCAGTACTTC
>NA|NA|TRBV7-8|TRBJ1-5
CASSLGARNSNQPQHF
TGTGCCAGCAGCTTAGGGGCACGTAATAGCAATCAGCCCCAGCATTTT
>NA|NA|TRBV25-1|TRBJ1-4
CASSDTGATNEKLFF
TGTGCCAGCAGTGACACGGGGGCAACTAATGAAAAACTGTTTTTT
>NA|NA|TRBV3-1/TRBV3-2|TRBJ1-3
CASSQGAGAVGNTIYF
TGTGCCAGCAGCCAAGGTGCGGGGGCGGTTGGAAACACCATATATTTT
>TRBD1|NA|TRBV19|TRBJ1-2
CASTPYGGQGSGGYTF
TGTGCCAGTACCCCCTACGGGGGACAGGGAAGTGGAGGCTACACCTTC
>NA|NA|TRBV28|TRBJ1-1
CASSLYETGLMNTEAFF
TGTGCCAGCAGTTTGTATGAGACAGGTCTCATGAACACTGAAGCTTTCTTT
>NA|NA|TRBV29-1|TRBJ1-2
CSVQGAGNYGYTF
TGCAGCGTTCAGGGTGCCGGGAACTATGGCTACACCTTC
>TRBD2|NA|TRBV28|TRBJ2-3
CASSPRGLGTSGGLWVDTQYF
TGTGCCAGCAGCCCAAGGGGTCTAGGGACTAGCGGGGGACTATGGGTCGATACGCAGTATTTT
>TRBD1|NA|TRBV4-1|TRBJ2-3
CASSRGQGASTQYF
TGCGCCAGCAGCCGCGGACAGGGGGCCAGCACGCAGTATTTT
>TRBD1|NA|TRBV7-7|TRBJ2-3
CASSTGTGDFDTQYF
TGTGCTAGCAGCACTGGGACAGGGGATTTCGATACGCAGTATTTT
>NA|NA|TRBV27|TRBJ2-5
CASSGSRLETQYF
TGTGCCAGCTCCGGGAGCCGTTTAGAGACCCAGTACTTC
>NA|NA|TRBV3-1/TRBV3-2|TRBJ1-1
CASRDLNTEAFF
TGTGCCAGCAGAGACTTGAACACTGAAGCTTTCTTT
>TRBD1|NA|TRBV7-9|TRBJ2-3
CASSMGQGRTDTQYF
TGTGCCAGCAGCATGGGACAGGGGCGGACAGATACGCAGTATTTT
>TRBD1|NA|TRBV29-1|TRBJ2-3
CSVGDRSTDTQYF
TGCAGCGTTGGGGACAGGAGCACAGATACGCAGTATTTT
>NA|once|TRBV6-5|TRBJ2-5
CASSYLGRTQETQYF
TGTGCCAGCAGTTACCTAGGGAGGACCCAAGAGACCCAGTACTTC
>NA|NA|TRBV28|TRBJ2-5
CASKPQGIYQETQYF
TGTGCCAGCAAACCACAGGGAATTTACCAAGAGACCCAGTACTTC
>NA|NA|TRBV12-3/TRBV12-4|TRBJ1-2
CASRTRESHGYTF
TGTGCCAGCAGGACCAGGGAATCACATGGCTACACCTTC
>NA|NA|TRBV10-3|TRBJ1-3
CAIRAGGSGNTIYF
TGTGCCATCAGGGCTGGTGGTTCTGGAAACACCATATATTTT
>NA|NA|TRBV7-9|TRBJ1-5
CASSLGGRGDQPQHF
TGTGCCAGCAGCTTGGGGGGAAGGGGCGATCAGCCCCAGCATTTT
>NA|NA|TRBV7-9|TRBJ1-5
CASSLSAGLEPQHF
TGTGCCAGCAGCTTATCCGCAGGGCTTGAGCCCCAGCATTTT
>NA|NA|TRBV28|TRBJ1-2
CATPLDGRDGYTF
TGTGCCACCCCATTGGACGGGAGGGATGGCTACACCTTC
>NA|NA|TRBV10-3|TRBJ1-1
CAISEPEATEAFF
TGTGCCATCAGTGAACCCGAGGCCACTGAAGCTTTCTTT
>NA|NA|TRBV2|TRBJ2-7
CASDLDSVYEQYF
TGTGCCAGCGATTTGGACTCCGTCTACGAGCAGTACTTC
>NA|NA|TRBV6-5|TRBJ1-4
CASSRGGGGNEKLFF
TGTGCCAGCAGTCGCGGGGGCGGTGGTAATGAAAAACTGTTTTTT
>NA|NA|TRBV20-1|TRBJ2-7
CSARRVVEQYF
TGCAGTGCTAGACGCGTTGTCGAGCAGTACTTC
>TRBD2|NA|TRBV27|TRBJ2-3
CASSLARTSGSTDTQYF
TGTGCCAGCAGTTTAGCCCGGACTAGCGGGAGCACAGATACGCAGTATTTT
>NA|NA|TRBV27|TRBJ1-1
CASSPLTLTEAFF
TGTGCCAGCAGCCCCTTGACTCTCACTGAGGCTTTCTTT
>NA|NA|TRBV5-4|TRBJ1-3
CASSTYKGTGNTIYF
TGTGCCAGCAGCACATACAAAGGGACAGGAAACACCATATATTTT
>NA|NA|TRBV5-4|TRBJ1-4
CAITGQGEKLFF
TGTGCCATCACGGGACAAGGAGAAAAACTGTTTTTT